This TCR beta chain was identified in a study of T cells expressing NK-cell markers (dated by TCRdb to the early 2020s). Regarding the complete study: In sorted CD3+CD56+NKG2C+, CD3+CD56+NKG2C- and CD3+CD56-NKG2C+ T-cell subsets from several donors, TCR beta-chain repertoires were profiled. The study sequenced eight donors, all healthy volunteers chosen at random: three men and five women. Of the eight sequenced donors, seven were found to be HCMV-seropositive and one was found to be HCMV-seronegative. Libraries were sequenced as 2 x 150 bp reads on Illumina HiSeq 2000/2500, MiSeq or NextSeq. On the study overall, not on this receptor specifically: Those dominant clonotypes were again the most abundant among CD3+CD56-NKG2C+ cells in a few donors, at about 25-65%. For roughly six donors, the dominant CD3+CD56+NKG2C+ clonotypes were among the top 10 CD8+ clonotypes and accounted for about 1.0-7.0% of CD8+ T cells. Whether the expanded NKG2C-expressing T cell clones were specific for HCMV antigens was left unclear.

In regard to this clonotype: Its binding antigen is unknown.

Instrument used: Illumina HiSeq 2000. TCR beta cDNA libraries were prepared using 5'RACE template switching, which introduced a universal primer site and unique molecular identifiers. cDNA synthesis was primed from the TCR beta constant segment and was followed by two successive PCR amplification steps. As for how the authors treated the data: MIGEC was used to demultiplex reads and group the reads by UMI, and MiTCR was used to assemble and quantify clonotypes. To exclude erroneous sequences, any TCR cDNA sequence not supported by at least two reads was discarded. The tcR package was used for downstream repertoire analysis, and clonotypes were matched across fractions by CDR3 nucleotide sequence plus V segment. Antigen specificity was annotated against VDJdb with VDJmatch, allowing one amino acid substitution in CDR3. TCRdb reanalyzed the reads, keeping one entry per CDR3 protein sequence and omitting DNA. The V and J calls were determined by TCRdb, not by the authors. The record for this sample contains about 160,000 distinct CDR3 sequences. The top ten clones comprise around 20% of the sample.

HCMV serostatus was determined by detecting HCMV-specific IgG in serum with a commercial ELISA kit. Ficoll density gradient centrifugation was used to isolate peripheral blood mononuclear cells from blood. The CDR3 contains 13 residues, cysteine and phenylalanine counted. The protein alone is recorded here. Per the germline V gene, SGDLS is the CDR1 and YYNGEE is the CDR2. The V and J segments used are TRBV9 and TRBJ2-1; TCRdb outputs TRBD1, but without DNA this stays unchecked. This sequence originates from a man aged 18 to 69 in good health. The sequenced sample was blood T cells: a sorted CD56 or NKG2C T cell subset, CD4+ or CD8+ T cells, or bulk PBMC T cells (not recorded which). Here the CDR3 is given as CASRRGAGYEQFF.